The text below deals with one TCR beta chain. Its antigen is undetermined. This CDR3 spans 14 amino acids. Germline CDR1 SEHNR, CDR2 FQNEAQ (reference sequence). The germline V and J ends were trimmed by 7 bases and 8 bases, with 21 bases remaining between them. These data originate in a study of OX40 agonist ivuxolimab in advanced cancers. Using immunoSEQ multiplex PCR, the repertoire was profiled, and TCRdb retains in-frame clones only, with some absent. Of about 67,000 clones listed, about 89% are singletons. Notes on the study in general: Clonal expansion by week 6 occurred in CD4+ and CD8+ blood T cells (at 0.1 to 3.0 mg/kg). Those patients achieving a partial response at 0.1-3.0 mg/kg showed among the lowest clonal expansion. Determination of antigen specificity was not performed for the expanded peripheral T cells.

This sequence joins TRBV7-9 and TRBJ2-7, with D uncertain. This TCR derives from an adult with an advanced solid tumor such as melanoma, head and neck, liver or kidney cancer. Material: CD4+ or CD8+ T cells sorted from blood, obtained in a trial of the OX40 agonist ivuxolimab. CDR3 amino acids: CASTVGSTPYQQYF. Written as DNA, the CDR3 is TGTGCCAGCACCGTTGGATCTACCCCGTACCAGCAGTACTTC.